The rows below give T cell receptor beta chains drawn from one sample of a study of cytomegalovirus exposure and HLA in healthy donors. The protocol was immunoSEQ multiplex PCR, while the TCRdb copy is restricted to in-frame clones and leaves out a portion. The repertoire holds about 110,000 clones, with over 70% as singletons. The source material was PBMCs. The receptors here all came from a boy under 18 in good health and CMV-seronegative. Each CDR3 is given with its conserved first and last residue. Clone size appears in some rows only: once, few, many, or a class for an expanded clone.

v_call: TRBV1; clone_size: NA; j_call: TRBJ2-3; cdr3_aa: CTSSQDLAGGLDTQYF
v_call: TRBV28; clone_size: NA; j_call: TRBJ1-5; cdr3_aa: CASRAGVYEPQHF
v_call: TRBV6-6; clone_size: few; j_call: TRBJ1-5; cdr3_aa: CASSYQDFGYQPQHF
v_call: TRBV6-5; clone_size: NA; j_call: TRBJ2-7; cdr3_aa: CASSSGTSVFYEQYF
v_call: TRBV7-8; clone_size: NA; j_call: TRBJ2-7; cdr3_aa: CASSLRYQRESEQYF
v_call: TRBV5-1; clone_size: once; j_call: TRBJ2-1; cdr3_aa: CASGPGQWVVEQFF
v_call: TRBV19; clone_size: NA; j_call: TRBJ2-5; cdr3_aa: CASSIHQTQYF
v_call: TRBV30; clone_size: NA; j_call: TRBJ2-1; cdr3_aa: CAWSGQGVGHNEQFF
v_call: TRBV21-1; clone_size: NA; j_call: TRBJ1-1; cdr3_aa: CASSKDGGQDEAFF
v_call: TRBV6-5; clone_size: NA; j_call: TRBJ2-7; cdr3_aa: CASSYRQGAAEQYF
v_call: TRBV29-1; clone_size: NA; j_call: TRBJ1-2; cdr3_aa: CSVARQPDYGYTF
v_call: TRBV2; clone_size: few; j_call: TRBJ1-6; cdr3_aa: CASTSNSPLHF
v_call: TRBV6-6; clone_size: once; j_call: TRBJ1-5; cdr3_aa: CAAGDRESNQPQHF
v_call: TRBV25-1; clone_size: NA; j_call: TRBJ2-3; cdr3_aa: CASREGRDYRTDTQYF
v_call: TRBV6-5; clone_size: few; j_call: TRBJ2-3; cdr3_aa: CASSYGSSSTDTQYF
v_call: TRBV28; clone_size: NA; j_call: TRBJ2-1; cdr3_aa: CASVRSYNEQFF
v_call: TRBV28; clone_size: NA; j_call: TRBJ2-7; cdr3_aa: CASSFVGTDYEQYF
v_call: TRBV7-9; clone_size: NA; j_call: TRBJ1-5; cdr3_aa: CASSPSHPQNQPQHF
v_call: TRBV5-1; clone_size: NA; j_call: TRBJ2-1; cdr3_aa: CASSLLAGGMNEQFF
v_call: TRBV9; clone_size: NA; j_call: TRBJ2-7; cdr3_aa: CASSVSGTNSYEQYF
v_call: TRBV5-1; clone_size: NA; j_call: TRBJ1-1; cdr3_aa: CASSNTGVTEAFF
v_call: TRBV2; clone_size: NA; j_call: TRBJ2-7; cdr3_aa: CASGTPGQTYEQYF
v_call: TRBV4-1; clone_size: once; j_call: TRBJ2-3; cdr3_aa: CASSQGLAASTDTQYF
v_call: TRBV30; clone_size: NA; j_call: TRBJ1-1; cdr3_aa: CAWSGELNTEAFF
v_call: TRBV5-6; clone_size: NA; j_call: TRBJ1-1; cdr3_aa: CASSLERRQGYTEAFF
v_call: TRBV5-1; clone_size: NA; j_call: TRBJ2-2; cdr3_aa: CASSLAPGLTGELFF
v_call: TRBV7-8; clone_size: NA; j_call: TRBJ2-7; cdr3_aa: CASSLRDRRYEQYF
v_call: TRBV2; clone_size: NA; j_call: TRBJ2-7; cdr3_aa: CASRTDPYEQYF
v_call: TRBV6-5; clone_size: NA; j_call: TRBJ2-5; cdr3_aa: CASIDRSRETQYF
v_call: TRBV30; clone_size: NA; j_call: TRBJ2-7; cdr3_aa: CASSPGGDEQYF
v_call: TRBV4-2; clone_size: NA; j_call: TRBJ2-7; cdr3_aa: CASSQNIAGSQEQYF
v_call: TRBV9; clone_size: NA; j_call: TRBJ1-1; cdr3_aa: CASSPPGGGRGAFF
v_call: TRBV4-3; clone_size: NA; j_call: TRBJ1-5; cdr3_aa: CASSQDAWTKDQPQHF
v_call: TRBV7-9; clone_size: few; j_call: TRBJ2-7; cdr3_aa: CASSFGGGEQYF
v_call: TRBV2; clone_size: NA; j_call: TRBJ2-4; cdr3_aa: CASISEIAKNIQYF
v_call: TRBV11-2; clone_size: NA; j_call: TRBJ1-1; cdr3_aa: CASSPGLSNTEAFF
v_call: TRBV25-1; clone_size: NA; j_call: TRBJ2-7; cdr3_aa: CASFSAEYEQYF
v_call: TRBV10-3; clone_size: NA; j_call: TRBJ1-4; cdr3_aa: CAISSGGTNEKLFF